One sample yielded the 30 T cell receptor beta chains listed below, sequenced in a study of identical twins. TCRdb recomputed calls from the 5' RACE reads with MiXCR, one row per CDR3 protein. This table has around 470,000 distinct CDR3 sequences, about 14% appearing once. These data also formed part of another study, on yellow fever vaccine responses in identical twins.

Sequencing was carried out using CD4+ T cells sorted from blood. The source of these receptors is a woman between 18 and 29 years old in good health.

The chain has TRBV9 and TRBJ2-7; D remains unclear. The V end was cut by 1 base, the J end by 0 bases, with 8 bases between. The CDR3 consists of 14 residues. Per germline, CDR1 SGDLS and CDR2 YYNGEE. The CDR3 loop reads CASSVSGTSYEQYF. CDR3 coding DNA: TGTGCCAGCAGCGTAAGTGGAACCTCCTACGAGCAGTACTTC.

The chain combines TRBV2 with TRBJ2-1; a weak D match, TRBD2 (6 bases). Germline CDR1 is SNHLY and CDR2 is FYNNEI. The CDR3 is 13 amino acids. Trimming took 8 bases from V and 4 from J, leaving 12 bases between them. CDR3 nucleotides: TGTGCCAGCGGCCTAGCGAGGTACAATGAGCAGTTCTTC. This encodes CASGLARYNEQFF.

In its sample, this clonotype was seen a few times. V is TRBV20-1 and J is TRBJ2-7; 7 bases match TRBD1. Per the germline V gene, CDR1 is DFQATT and CDR2 is SNEGSKA (reference sequence). The CDR3 is 14 residues long. The ends lost 6 bases at V and 4 bases at J; junction bases unmatched: 12. The CDR3 sequence: CSAPFQGQSYEQYF. The CDR3 nucleotides are TGCAGTGCCCCTTTTCAGGGACAGTCTTACGAGCAGTACTTC.

This chain uses TRBV9 with TRBJ2-7; possibly TRBD2 for D (5 bases). CDR1 and CDR2 (germline): SGDLS, YYNGEE. This CDR3 comprises 18 residues. V was pared by 0 bases and J by 7 bases, with 26 bases between. CDR3 sequence (DNA): TGTGCCAGCAGCGTAGGGCTGGCCGGGCCCCATGGACGGGATGAGCAGTACTTC. This translates into CASSVGLAGPHGRDEQYF.

This clonotype was detected many times. This chain connects TRBV12-3 or TRBV12-4 to TRBJ2-1; the D gene could be TRBD1 or TRBD2 (5 bases each). The CDR3 runs 13 residues. V dropped 5 bases and J dropped 10 bases, with 15 bases sitting between them. CDR3 protein: CASSLSRDAEQFF. The CDR3 nucleotides read TGTGCCAGCAGTCTGAGCCGGGACGCAGAGCAGTTCTTC.

In its sample, this clonotype was seen a few times. The V call is TRBV7-2, the J call TRBJ2-3, with TRBD2 identical over 10 bases. The CDR3 is made up of 16 amino acids. V shed 2 bases, J shed 2 bases, and the junction held 4 bases outside the gene matches. Germline CDR1 is SGHTA and CDR2 is FQGNSA. CDR3 DNA sequence: TGTGCCAGCAGCTTAAAGCGGGGGGGCCCCACAGATACGCAGTATTTT. It is translated as CASSLKRGGPTDTQYF.

The V call is TRBV12-3 or TRBV12-4, the J call TRBJ2-3, with D perhaps matching TRBD2 (6 bases). The CDR3 runs to 15 residues. The ends were cut back, 6 bases at V and 2 bases at J, with 15 bases in the middle. This chain's CDR3 is CASRSSDYLTDTQYF. As DNA, the CDR3 is TGTGCCAGCAGGTCCTCGGACTACCTCACAGATACGCAGTATTTT.

This clonotype has only a few counts. The chain links TRBV12-3 or TRBV12-4 to TRBJ2-3; 15 nucleotides line up with TRBD2. The V segment lost 6 bases and the J segment 8 bases; nucleotides outside the gene matches: 9. CDR3 size: 16 residues. In DNA form, the CDR3 reads TGTGCCAGCAGAATAGGGACTAGCGGGGGGCGGGGTACGCAGTATTTT. It is translated as CASRIGTSGGRGTQYF.

This clonotype came up many times. The CDR3 spells CASTNRDIAGYEQYF. The CDR3 DNA is TGTGCCAGCACCAATCGGGACATAGCGGGATACGAGCAGTACTTC. The gene calls are TRBV12-3 or TRBV12-4 and TRBJ2-7; 8 nucleotides agree with TRBD2. The CDR3 totals 15 residues. Trimming removed 7 bases from V and 4 bases from J; junction bases left unmatched: 12.

This clonotype showed up just a few times. V is TRBV21-1 and J is TRBJ2-1. TRBV21-1 constitutes a pseudogene. The CDR3 has 11 amino acids. CDR3 loop: CASSSKNEQFF. The CDR3 DNA follows: TGTGCCAGCAGCTCCAAGAATGAGCAGTTCTTC.

This clonotype was detected only a few times. V gene TRBV18 combines with J gene TRBJ2-4; tentative D call: TRBD2 (6 bases). The germline V gene has CDR1 KGHSH and CDR2 LQKENI. The CDR3 runs to 14 residues. Trimming took off 0 bases at V and 8 bases at J, with 11 bases between the two ends. The CDR3 here is CASSPPGGDDIQYF. In DNA, the CDR3 is TGTGCCAGCTCACCACCCGGGGGAGATGACATTCAGTACTTC.

This clonotype was observed at least ten times. The V and J genes are TRBV12-3 or TRBV12-4 and TRBJ1-1, with no clear D. V lost 3 bases, J lost 0 bases, and 14 bases lay in between. This CDR3 region has 16 residues. For the CDR3, the DNA is TGTGCCAGCAGTTTTGGGGTCGGCCGACTGAACACTGAAGCTTTCTTT. This codes for CASSFGVGRLNTEAFF.

This chain connects TRBV2 to TRBJ2-7; 7 nucleotides line up with TRBD1. V was pared by 6 bases and J by 3 bases, with 11 bases of the junction left unmatched. The CDR3 contains 15 residues. The germline V gene encodes CDR1 SNHLY and CDR2 FYNNEI. The CDR3 DNA reads TGTGCCAGCAGGGAAAACCCGGGACAGTACTACGAGCAGTACTTC. Protein product: CASRENPGQYYEQYF.

The rearrangement links TRBV5-5 to TRBJ1-2; TRBD1 matches 9 bases. J was trimmed by 1 base and V by 2 bases; bases with no gene match: 3. The CDR3 loop spans 15 amino acids. Germline V gene sequence: CDR1 SGHKS, CDR2 YYEKEE (reference sequence). CDR3 nucleotides: TGTGCCAGCAGCTTACAGGGGGCAGTTAACTATGGCTACACCTTC. This gives the protein CASSLQGAVNYGYTF.

This chain uses TRBV29-1 with TRBJ2-5, with 10 bases matching TRBD1. The germline V gene has CDR1 SQVTM and CDR2 ANQGSEA. CDR3 size: 14 residues. Germline trimming cut 3 bases from V and 3 bases from J; bases unmatched to any gene: 4. The CDR3 spells CSVEADRGEETQYF. The CDR3 DNA reads as TGCAGCGTTGAGGCGGACAGGGGGGAAGAGACCCAGTACTTC.

This chain uses TRBV20-1 with TRBJ2-1, with unresolved D. V dropped 3 bases and J dropped 0 bases, with 12 bases sitting between them. The CDR3 consists of 15 residues. The germline V gene encodes CDR1 DFQATT and CDR2 SNEGSKA (reference sequence). Here the CDR3 reads CSASGALSSYNEQFF. In nucleotides, the CDR3 is TGCAGTGCTAGTGGAGCTCTGAGCTCCTACAATGAGCAGTTCTTC.

This clonotype was found a few times. The J gene is TRBJ2-5, the V gene TRBV4-1, with a possible D match to TRBD1 (7 bases). V was shortened by 2 bases and J by 7 bases, with 14 bases between the two germline ends. This CDR3 is built from 14 residues. Germline values: CDR1 MGHRA, CDR2 YSYEKL. The CDR3: CASSQPRQGGTQYF. Written as DNA, the CDR3 is TGCGCCAGCAGCCAACCCCGACAGGGAGGGACCCAGTACTTC.

The rearrangement uses TRBV7-2 and TRBJ2-2; D remains ambiguous. There are 13 residues in the CDR3. Germline V gene lookup returns CDR1 SGHTA and CDR2 FQGNSA. Trimming removed 4 bases at V and 5 bases at J, with 8 bases between. CDR3 sequence: CASSSTRTGELFF. In DNA form, the CDR3 reads TGTGCCAGCAGCTCGACAAGGACCGGGGAGCTGTTTTTT.

The sample holds many counts of this clonotype. The chain couples TRBV6-5 to TRBJ2-1; D may match TRBD1 or TRBD2 (5 bases each). Germline CDR1 and CDR2: MNHEY and SVGAGI. The CDR3 spans 15 residues. V lost 4 bases and J 5 bases, leaving 15 bases between the germline ends. CDR3 DNA sequence: TGTGCCAGCAGTTCCGGGGCTTTAGGGGACAATGAGCAGTTCTTC. Encoded protein: CASSSGALGDNEQFF.

Many counts were recorded for this clonotype. J is TRBJ2-4 and V is TRBV10-1; D not resolved. CDR3 length: 13 amino acids. Germline V CDR1 and CDR2: WNHNN, SYGVQD (reference sequence). Trimming left V 3 bases short and J 1 base short, with 4 bases between. CDR3 DNA: TGCGCCAGCAGTGACAGGGCCAAAAACATTCAGTACTTC. Protein: CASSDRAKNIQYF.

The chain recombines TRBV7-9 with TRBJ1-2; tentative D call: TRBD1 (5 bases). The CDR3 contains 14 residues. The ends were cut back, 2 bases at V and 4 bases at J, with 11 bases in the middle. Germline V gives CDR1 SEHNR, CDR2 FQNEAQ (reference sequence). CDR3 in DNA: TGTGCCAGCAGCTTATCGACGGGGACCTATGGCTACACCTTC. This translates into CASSLSTGTYGYTF.

In this sample, this clonotype turned up a few times. The chain has TRBV5-4 and TRBJ1-1, with a tentative D call TRBD1 (6 bases). The CDR3 consists of 16 residues. The germline CDR1 and CDR2 sequences are SGHNT and YYREEE (reference sequence). V was shortened by 0 bases and J by 5 bases, with 17 bases between the two germline ends. The CDR3 DNA reads TGTGCCAGCAGCTTGGTAAGCCCCAGGGGAGATACTGAAGCTTTCTTT. This sequence encodes CASSLVSPRGDTEAFF. The full variable domain, completed using reference TRBV5-4 and TRBJ1-1, is ETGVTQSPTHLIKTRGQQVTLRCSSQSGHNTVSWYQQALGQGPQFIFQYYREEENGRGNFPPRFSGLQFPNYSSELNVNALELDDSALYLCASSLVSPRGDTEAFFGQGTRLTVV.

The chain is built from TRBV7-2 and TRBJ2-1, with D possibly TRBD2 on 6 matching bases. The V and J ends lost 1 base and 8 bases respectively, with 15 bases between them. Germline CDR1 reads SGHTA; CDR2 reads FQGNSA. The CDR3 consists of 15 residues. CDR3 nucleotide sequence: TGTGCCAGCAGCTTAGACAACGGGAGTTTAGATGAGCAGTTCTTC. It translates to CASSLDNGSLDEQFF.

This rearrangement joins TRBV7-8 to TRBJ2-7, with D possibly TRBD2 on 7 matching bases. CDR1 and CDR2 from the germline V gene are SGHVS and FQNEAQ. CDR3 length equals 14 residues. Trimming took 0 bases from V and 7 from J, leaving 13 bases between them. The CDR3 DNA is TGTGCCAGCAGCTTAGCTCGGGGGGCGCAGGAGCAGTACTTC. It specifies CASSLARGAQEQYF.

This clonotype was observed many times. This chain connects TRBV12-3 or TRBV12-4 to TRBJ2-1; 11 bases are a match to TRBD2. The CDR3 loop spans 16 amino acids. J lost 6 bases, V lost 3 bases, and 7 bases had no gene match. CDR3 DNA sequence: TGTGCCAGCAGTTTGAGTCTAGCGGGGGGAATCAATGAGCAGTTCTTC. This translates into CASSLSLAGGINEQFF.

The V call is TRBV14, the J call TRBJ2-7, with a tentative D call TRBD2 (6 bases). The V end lost 8 bases, the J end lost 5 bases, and 28 bases lay between the germline ends. CDR3 length equals 17 residues. Looked up from germline, CDR1 is SGHDN and CDR2 is FVKESK. CDR3 DNA sequence: TGTGCCAGCTTCCCGGGGAGGACCTCCGACGCGGGTGACGAGCAGTACTTC. This codes for CASFPGRTSDAGDEQYF. Full variable domain (remainder filled in from reference TRBV14 and TRBJ2-7): EAGVTQFPSHSVIEKGQTVTLRCDPISGHDNLYWYRRVMGKEIKFLLHFVKESKQDESGMPNNRFLAERTGGTYSTLKVQPAELEDSGVYFCASFPGRTSDAGDEQYFGPGTRLTVT.

The genes are TRBV4-1 and TRBJ2-5; perhaps TRBD1 as D (6 bases). Per the germline V gene, CDR1 is MGHRA and CDR2 is YSYEKL. This CDR3 has 16 amino acids. Trimming shortened V by 0 bases and J by 5 bases, and 16 bases separated the two germline ends. The CDR3, as DNA: TGCGCCAGCAGCCAAGAATTTGGGGGCAGGGTGGAGACCCAGTACTTC. It yields the protein CASSQEFGGRVETQYF.

The V gene is TRBV6-1, the J gene TRBJ2-7; 10 nucleotides agree with TRBD2. The CDR3 loop spans 15 amino acids. V shed 6 bases and J 4 bases; nucleotides not matched to a gene: 9. Germline V gene data show CDR1 as MNHNS and CDR2 as SASEGT. The CDR3 DNA reads TGTGCCAGCAGGGGGGCTGGACTAGCGGCTTACGAGCAGTACTTC. Translating gives CASRGAGLAAYEQYF.

This clonotype was counted a few times. The rearrangement joins TRBV29-1 to TRBJ2-1, with TRBD2 matching 9 bases. The CDR3 consists of 15 residues. V dropped 1 base and J dropped 2; count of bases not matched to a gene: 3. Looked up from germline, CDR1 is SQVTM and CDR2 is ANQGSEA. The CDR3, as DNA: TGCAGCGTTGAAGTACCTAGCGGGACCTACAATGAGCAGTTCTTC. It codes for CSVEVPSGTYNEQFF.

This clonotype was seen more than once but under ten times. The rearrangement uses TRBV7-9 and TRBJ2-3, with 9 bases fitting TRBD2. The junction had 16 bases not matched to a gene; V was cut back by 8 bases and J by 4 bases. The CDR3 consists of 17 residues. Per the germline V gene, CDR1 is SEHNR and CDR2 is FQNEAQ (reference sequence). The CDR3 spells CASGFGSSGRRADTQYF. The CDR3 region has the DNA TGTGCCAGCGGATTTGGGAGTAGCGGGAGAAGGGCAGATACGCAGTATTTT.